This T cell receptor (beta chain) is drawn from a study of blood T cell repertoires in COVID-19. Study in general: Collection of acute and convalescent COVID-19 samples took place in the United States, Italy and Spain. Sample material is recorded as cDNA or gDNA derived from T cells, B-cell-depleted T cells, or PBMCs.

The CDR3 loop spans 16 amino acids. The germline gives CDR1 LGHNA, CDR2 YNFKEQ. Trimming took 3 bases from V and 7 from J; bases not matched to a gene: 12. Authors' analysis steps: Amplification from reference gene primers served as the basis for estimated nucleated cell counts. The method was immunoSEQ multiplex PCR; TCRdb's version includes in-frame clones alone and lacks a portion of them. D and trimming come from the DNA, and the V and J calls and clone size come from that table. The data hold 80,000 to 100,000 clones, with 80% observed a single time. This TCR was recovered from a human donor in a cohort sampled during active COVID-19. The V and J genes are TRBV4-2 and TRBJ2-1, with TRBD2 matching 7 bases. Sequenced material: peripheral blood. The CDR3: CASSQGWSGVGNEQFF. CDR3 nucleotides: TGTGCCAGCAGCCAGGGTTGGAGCGGGGTTGGTAATGAGCAGTTCTTC.